This T cell receptor (beta chain) was sequenced for a study of blood T cell repertoires in COVID-19 (dated by TCRdb to about 2020). Concerning the study at large: The collaborator samples originated in the United States, Italy and Spain and spanned the acute and convalescent phases of COVID-19. The material from the prospective study consisted of cDNA or gDNA derived from T cells, B-cell-depleted T cells, or PBMCs. Subjects who had been exposed to COVID-19, were actively infected with it, or had recovered from it provided the deeply sampled blood TCRbeta repertoires that made up the dataset. The repertoires were made available in a free public database intended to serve as a resource for research on the immune response to SARS-CoV-2. Samples were obtained from the ongoing ImmuneRACE study (first 160 participants) and from some 1,200 subjects provided by 6 global collaborators. A de-identified subject ID, COVID-19 status, age in years and sex were almost always included in the sample metadata. Where available, HLA class I and class II types were obtained from metadata supplied by the sample provider rather than from assay-based typing. What the authors observed across the whole study: The amount of clinical and demographic metadata varied by source and participant and was provided uncurated.

Measured from the cysteine to the phenylalanine, the CDR3 is 13 residues long. Just the 39-base CDR3 DNA is kept, in frame starting at base 1. The germline V gene (reference sequence) supplies CDR1 MNHNY and CDR2 SVGAGI. Trimming takes 6 bases from V and 3 bases from J, and the germline ends sit 11 bases apart. With regard to this clone: What antigen it recognizes has not been identified. No much larger clonotype is one base removed from it; base qualities were not supplied.

Enrolling through a virtual design, the prospective study's participants ranged in age from roughly 18 to 89 years and lived across roughly 23 United States geographic areas. In the prospective study, cohorts were assigned on the basis of participant-reported clinical history obtained from a screening survey and a study questionnaire. For ImmuneRACE Cohort 3, a participant was defined as recovered based on two consecutive negative NP/OP PCR tests, clearance by a healthcare professional, or resolution of symptoms. In the prospective study, whole blood, serum and a nasopharyngeal or oropharyngeal swab were collected from each participant by mobile phlebotomists. Participants in the prospective study had the option to provide additional blood draws and questionnaires over a roughly 2-month period. Blood samples from the prospective study were shipped frozen or at room temperature prior to DNA extraction.

The immunoSEQ Assay, a bias-controlled multiplex PCR, was used to amplify TCRbeta CDR3 regions from genomic DNA. The paper's data handling went like this. Within the assay, amplification of reference gene primers was used to estimate how many nucleated cells each sample contained. To quantify the absolute abundance of each unique TCRbeta CDR3 rearrangement, sequence reads were collapsed and filtered. For each sample, productive Simpson clonality was calculated as the square root of Simpson's diversity index across productive rearrangements. TCRdb carries this immuneACCESS record with in-frame sequences only. Its versions omit some clonotypes, under half of them owing to an unresolved V gene in the studies checked, with the rest unexplained. D and trimming come from the DNA, and the V and J calls and clone size come from that table. The table for this sample lists 300,000 to 350,000 clones; roughly 88% of them were counted only once. Jointly, the top ten make up about 2% of the sample.

The clonotype comes from a man younger than 45 who had recovered from COVID-19. The sample consisted of PBMCs or T cells enriched from blood (not recorded which). The chain uses TRBV6-6 and TRBJ1-2; tentative D gene TRBD1, with 6 bases matching. The DNA sequence is given as TGTGCCAGCAGCCACGGACAGTACTATGGCTACACCTTC. Its coded protein is CASSHGQYYGYTF.